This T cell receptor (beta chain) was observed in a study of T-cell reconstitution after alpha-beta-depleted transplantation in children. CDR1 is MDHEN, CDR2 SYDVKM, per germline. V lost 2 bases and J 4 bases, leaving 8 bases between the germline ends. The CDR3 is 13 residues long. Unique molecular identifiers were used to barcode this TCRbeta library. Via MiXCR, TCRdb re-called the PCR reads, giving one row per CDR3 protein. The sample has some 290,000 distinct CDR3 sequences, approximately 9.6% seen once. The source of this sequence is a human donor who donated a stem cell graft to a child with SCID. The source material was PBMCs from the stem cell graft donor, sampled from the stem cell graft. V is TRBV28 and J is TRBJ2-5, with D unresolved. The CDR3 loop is CASSLASGETQYF. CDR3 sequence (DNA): TGTGCCAGCAGTTTAGCTTCTGGAGAGACCCAGTACTTC.